The count of the clone carrying this T cell receptor (beta chain) is one. Generated by immunoSEQ multiplex PCR, the TCRdb table keeps only in-frame clones and is missing some. The data show 360,000 or so clones, around 89% seen once. These data are taken from a study of Ad26.COV2.S vaccination and SARS-CoV-2 variants. Treatment here: about 20 received Ad26.COV2.S at low or high dose, single or two shots; 5 received placebo; per-sample allocation not given. Day 63 after the first vaccine or placebo injection was the time point for sampling. The source material was peripheral blood, sampled in a trial of Ad26.COV2.S vaccine versus placebo. The sequence derives from a person aged 18-60 years who received the Ad26.COV2.S COVID-19 vaccine or a placebo.

The DNA for the CDR3 is TGTGCCAGCAGCGGAGGGGTTATCACAGATACGCAGTATTTT. Amino acids: CASSGGVITDTQYF. The chain carries TRBV5-5 and TRBJ2-3; TRBD2 might be the D (6 bases). V was clipped by 4 bases and J by 2 bases, with 11 bases between them. CDR3 length: 14 amino acids. The V gene's germline CDR1 is SGHKS and CDR2 YYEKEE (reference sequence). The variable domain in full, with the rest retrieved from reference TRBV5-5 and TRBJ2-3, is DAGVTQSPTHLIKTRGQQVTLRCSPISGHKSVSWYQQVLGQGPQFIFQYYEKEERGRGNFPDRFSARQFPNYSSELNVNALLLGDSALYLCASSGGVITDTQYFGPGTRLTVL.